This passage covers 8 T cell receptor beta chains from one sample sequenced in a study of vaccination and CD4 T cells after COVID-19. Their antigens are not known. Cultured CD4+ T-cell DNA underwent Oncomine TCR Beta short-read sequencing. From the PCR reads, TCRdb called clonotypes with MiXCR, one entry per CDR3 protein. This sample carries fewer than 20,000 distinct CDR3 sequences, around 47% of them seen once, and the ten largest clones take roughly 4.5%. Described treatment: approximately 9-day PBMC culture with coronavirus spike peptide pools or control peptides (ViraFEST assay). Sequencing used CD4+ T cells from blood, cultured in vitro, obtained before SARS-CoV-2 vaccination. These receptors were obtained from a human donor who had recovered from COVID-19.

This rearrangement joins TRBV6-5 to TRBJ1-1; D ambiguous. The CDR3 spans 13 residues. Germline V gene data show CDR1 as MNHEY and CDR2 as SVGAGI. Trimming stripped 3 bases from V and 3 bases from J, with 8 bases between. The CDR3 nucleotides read TGTGCCAGCAGTTATTCGAAATACACTGAAGCTTTCTTT. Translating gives CASSYSKYTEAFF.

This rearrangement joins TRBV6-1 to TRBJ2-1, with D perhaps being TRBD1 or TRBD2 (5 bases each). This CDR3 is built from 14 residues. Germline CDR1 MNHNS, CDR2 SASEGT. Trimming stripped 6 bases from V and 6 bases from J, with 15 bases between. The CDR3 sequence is CASRRGETVNEQFF. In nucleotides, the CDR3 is TGTGCCAGCAGGAGGGGAGAGACAGTCAATGAGCAGTTCTTC.

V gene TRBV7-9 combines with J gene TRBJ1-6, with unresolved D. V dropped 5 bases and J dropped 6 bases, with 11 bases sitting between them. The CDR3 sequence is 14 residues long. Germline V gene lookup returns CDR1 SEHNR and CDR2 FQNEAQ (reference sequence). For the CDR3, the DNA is TGTGCCAGCAGCCCACCCGGGTTTAATTCACCCCTCCACTTT. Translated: CASSPPGFNSPLHF. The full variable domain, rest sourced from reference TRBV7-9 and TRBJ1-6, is DTGVSQNPRHKITKRGQNVTFRCDPISEHNRLYWYRQTLGQGPEFLTYFQNEAQLEKSRLLSDRFSAERPKGSFSTLEIQRTEQGDSAMYLCASSPPGFNSPLHFGNGTRLTVT.

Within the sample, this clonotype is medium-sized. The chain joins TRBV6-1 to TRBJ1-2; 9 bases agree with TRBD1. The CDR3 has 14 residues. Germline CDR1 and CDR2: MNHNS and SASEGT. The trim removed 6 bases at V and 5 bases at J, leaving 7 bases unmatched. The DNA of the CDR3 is TGTGCCAGCAGAACCATGGGACAGGGATATGGCTACACCTTC. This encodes CASRTMGQGYGYTF.

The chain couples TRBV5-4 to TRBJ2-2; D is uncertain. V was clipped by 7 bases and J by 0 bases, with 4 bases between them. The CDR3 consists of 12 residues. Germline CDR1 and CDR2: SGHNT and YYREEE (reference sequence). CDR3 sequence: CASSPNTGELFF. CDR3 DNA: TGTGCCAGCTCCCCGAACACCGGGGAGCTGTTTTTT.

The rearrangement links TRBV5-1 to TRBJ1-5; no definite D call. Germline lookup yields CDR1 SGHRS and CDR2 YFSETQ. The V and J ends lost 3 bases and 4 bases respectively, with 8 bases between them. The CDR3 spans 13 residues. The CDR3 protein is CASSSAGNQPQHF. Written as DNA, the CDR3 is TGCGCCAGCAGCTCGGCTGGGAATCAGCCCCAGCATTTT.

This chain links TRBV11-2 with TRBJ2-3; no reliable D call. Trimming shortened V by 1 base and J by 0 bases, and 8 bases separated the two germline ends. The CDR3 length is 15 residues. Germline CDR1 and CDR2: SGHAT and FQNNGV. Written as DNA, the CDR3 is TGTGCCAGCAGCTTAGGGCAAACTAGCACAGATACGCAGTATTTT. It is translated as CASSLGQTSTDTQYF.

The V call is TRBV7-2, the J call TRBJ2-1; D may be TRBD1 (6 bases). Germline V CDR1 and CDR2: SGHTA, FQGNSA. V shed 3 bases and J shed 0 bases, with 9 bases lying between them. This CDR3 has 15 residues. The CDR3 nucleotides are TGTGCCAGCAGCTTGGACAGTAACTCCTACAATGAGCAGTTCTTC. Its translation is CASSLDSNSYNEQFF.